This TCR beta chain was sequenced for a study of regulatory T cells in long-lasting Graves disease. Whole-study context: Duration of antithyroid drug therapy among newly diagnosed Graves' patients was under 3 months. Overall study findings and caveats: Thyroid tissue went unexamined; only peripheral blood was analyzed.

Points on this clonotype: Its antigen is undetermined.

The TCR beta library used iRepertoire HTBI primers with Arm-PCR amplification of CDR3. TCRdb recomputed calls from the multiplex PCR reads with MiXCR, one row per CDR3 protein. The sample records hundreds of thousands of distinct CDR3 sequences, approximately 15% being singletons. Time point given: newly diagnosed GD, antithyroid drugs for less than 3 months. The authors made the TCR library using RNA they extracted from PBMCs. The source of the patients was an endocrinology department in Xi'an, China. The CDR3 runs to 16 residues. The trim removed 2 bases at V and 6 bases at J, leaving 6 bases unmatched. Germline V lookup: CDR1 KGHSH, CDR2 LQKENI. The data were also submitted as part of a second study, on T cells in Graves' hyperthyroidism and ophthalmopathy. That study reports: TCR CDR3 regions were first amplified by RT-PCR with HTBI primers.

The origin of this receptor is a woman in her forties with Graves disease. Sequences were derived from peripheral blood mononuclear cells (PBMCs), sampled at new diagnosis, from a patient treated with antithyroid drugs. The rearrangement joins TRBV18 to TRBJ2-1, with 11 bases fitting TRBD2. The CDR3 DNA reads as TGTGCCAGCTCACCAGCACTAGCGGGAGTGGGCAATGAGCAGTTCTTC. Translation: CASSPALAGVGNEQFF.